These T cell receptor beta chains were read from a single sample in a study of blood T cells in healthy people across ages. TCRdb fed the 5' RACE reads into MiXCR, producing one record per CDR3 protein. The data show approximately 850,000 distinct CDR3 sequences, under 45% seen once. Specimen: blood. These receptors came from a man in his 60s in good health. CDR3s include the opening cysteine and the closing phenylalanine or tryptophan. A D gene is named only where the DNA matches it firmly. Where a row states a size, it is once, few, many or the class of an expanded clone; other rows omit it.

size	V	J	D	DNA	CDR3
many	TRBV7-9	TRBJ2-7	.	TGTGCCAGCAGCTTAGCGCTTTCGGAAGGGCAGTACTTC	CASSLALSEGQYF
.	TRBV4-3	TRBJ2-5	.	TGCGCCAGCAGCCACCAGGGGGGAACGGAAGAGACCCAGTACTTC	CASSHQGGTEETQYF
.	TRBV3-1	TRBJ2-7	.	TGTGCCAGCAGCCAGGCTCCCGAGACCTACGAGCAGTACTTC	CASSQAPETYEQYF
many	TRBV4-1	TRBJ2-5	.	TGCGCCAGCAGCCAAGATACTGGGCTGGGAGAGACCCAGTACTTC	CASSQDTGLGETQYF
.	TRBV12-3/TRBV12-4	TRBJ2-5	.	TGTGCCAGCAGTTTAAAAGGGTTTGAGCAGTACTTC	CASSLKGFEQYF
.	TRBV10-3	TRBJ1-4	.	TGTGCCATCAGTGAGTTTCAGGCCAGCCAAAATGAAAAACTGTTTTTT	CAISEFQASQNEKLFF
.	TRBV7-2	TRBJ2-7	TRBD2	TGTGCCAGCAGCGGCCGACTAGCGGGGGGGAATGAGCAGTACTTC	CASSGRLAGGNEQYF
few	TRBV7-2	TRBJ2-5	.	TGTGCCAGCAGCTTATCATTAGCCCAAGAGACCCAGTACTTC	CASSLSLAQETQYF
.	TRBV20-1	TRBJ2-7	.	TGCAGTGCTAGCCGGGGGCACCGACACGAGCAGTACTTC	CSASRGHRHEQYF
.	TRBV20-1	TRBJ2-5	.	TGCAGTGCTAGAACAGGGATTTCCTACAATGAGCAGTACTTC	CSARTGISYNEQYF
many	TRBV24-1	TRBJ2-3	.	TGTGCCACCAGTGATGGGACTCAGACCACAGATACGCAGTATTTT	CATSDGTQTTDTQYF
.	TRBV27	TRBJ1-2	.	TGTGCCACCCACGGCGGTAGGGGCTATGGCTACACCTTC	CATHGGRGYGYTF
few	TRBV12-3/TRBV12-4	TRBJ1-4	TRBD1	TGTGCCAGCAGTCCAAGGACAGGGGAGGGTAATGAAAAACTGTTTTTT	CASSPRTGEGNEKLFF
.	TRBV7-9	TRBJ2-4	TRBD1	TGTGCCAGCAGCTCTCAGACAGGGGGGACGAACATTCAGTACTTC	CASSSQTGGTNIQYF
.	TRBV24-1	TRBJ2-5	TRBD2	TGTGCCACCAGTGATTTCACTAGCGGGGCTCGCGAGACCCAGTACTTC	CATSDFTSGARETQYF
few	TRBV20-1	TRBJ2-7	.	TGCAGTGCTGAGCCCAACAAGGTCAGCTCCTACGAGCAGTACTTC	CSAEPNKVSSYEQYF